This section outlines one T cell receptor beta chain sequence together with its context. These data belong to a study of T cell responses to AZD1222 COVID-19 vaccine. Trimming took 8 bases from V and 1 from J, leaving 13 bases between them. This CDR3 is 14 amino acids long. Per germline, CDR1 MRHNA and CDR2 SNTAGT. Profiling relied on immunoSEQ multiplex PCR, and the TCRdb table lists in-frame clones only, not all of them. The table has fewer than 120,000 clones, 81% seen once. This sequence was found in an adult in good health. The rearrangement joins TRBV6-4 to TRBJ2-3; tentatively, D is TRBD1 (5 bases). The specimen comprised peripheral blood, sampled on day 0 of AZD1222 vaccination. The CDR3: CASASQGGTDTQYF. In DNA form, the CDR3 reads TGTGCCAGCGCCTCCCAAGGGGGCACAGATACGCAGTATTTT.